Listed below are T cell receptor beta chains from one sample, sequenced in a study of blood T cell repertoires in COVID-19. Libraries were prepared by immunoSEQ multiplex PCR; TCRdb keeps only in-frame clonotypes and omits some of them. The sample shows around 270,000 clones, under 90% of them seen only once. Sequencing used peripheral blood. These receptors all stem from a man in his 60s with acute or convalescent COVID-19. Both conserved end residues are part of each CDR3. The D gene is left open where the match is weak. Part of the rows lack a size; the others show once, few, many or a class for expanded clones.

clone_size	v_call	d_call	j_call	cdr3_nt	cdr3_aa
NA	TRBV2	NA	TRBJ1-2	TGTGCCAGCAGGCCTGCAGGGGATTTCTATGGCTACACCTTC	CASRPAGDFYGYTF
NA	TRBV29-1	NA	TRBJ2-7	TGCAGCGGCCTCGGGATTATGTACGAGCAGTACTTC	CSGLGIMYEQYF
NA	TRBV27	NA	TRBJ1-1	TGTGCCAGCAGTTCCCCCACCGCCGGACGGGAGAACACTGAAGCTTTCTTT	CASSSPTAGRENTEAFF
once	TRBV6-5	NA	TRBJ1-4	TGTGCCAGCAGTCCAGGTGCAACTAATGAAAAACTGTTTTTT	CASSPGATNEKLFF
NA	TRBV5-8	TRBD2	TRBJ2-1	TGTGCCAGCAGTCCGCGGGAGGTCGTCTACAATGAGCAGTTCTTC	CASSPREVVYNEQFF
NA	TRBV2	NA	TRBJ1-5	TGTGCCAGCAGTGGACAGATCGGCAGGAGCAATCAGCCCCAGCATTTT	CASSGQIGRSNQPQHF
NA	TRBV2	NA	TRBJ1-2	TGTGCCAGCATCAGACTGATCTATGGCTACACCTTC	CASIRLIYGYTF
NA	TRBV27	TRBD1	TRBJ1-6	TGTGCCAGCAGTTACGCCAGGGGGAATTCACCCCTCCACTTT	CASSYARGNSPLHF
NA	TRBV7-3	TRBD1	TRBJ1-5	TGTGCCAGCAGCAGGGGGCCTTATCAGCCCCAGCATTTT	CASSRGPYQPQHF
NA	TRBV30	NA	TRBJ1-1	TGTGCCTGGAGTGTACTCGGCGGGAACACTGAAGCTTTCTTT	CAWSVLGGNTEAFF
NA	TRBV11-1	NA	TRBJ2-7	TGTGCCAGCAGCGCCAGGGACTACGAGCAGTACTTC	CASSARDYEQYF
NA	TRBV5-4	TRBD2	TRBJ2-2	TGTGCCAGCAGCCCGGGACTAGCGTACCCAGGGGCCGGGGAGCTGTTTTTT	CASSPGLAYPGAGELFF
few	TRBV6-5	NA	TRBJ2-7	TGTGCCAGCAGCATTAGACAGGCCGGACCCTACGAGCAGTACTTC	CASSIRQAGPYEQYF
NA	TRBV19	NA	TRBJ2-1	TGTGCCAGTCGATCGGAGGCGATGTACAATGAGCAGTTCTTC	CASRSEAMYNEQFF
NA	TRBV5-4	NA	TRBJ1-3	TGTGCCAGCAGCTTGGGCATAGAAAACACCATATATTTT	CASSLGIENTIYF
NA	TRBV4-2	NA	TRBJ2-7	TGTGCCAGCAGCCAAGATTGGGACTCCCAAATCCCAAAGCAGTACTTC	CASSQDWDSQIPKQYF
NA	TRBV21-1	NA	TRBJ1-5	TGTGCCAGCAGCGCCTCCCCGCCCCGCGGCACGGATCAGCCCCAGCATTTT	CASSASPPRGTDQPQHF
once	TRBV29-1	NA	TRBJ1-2	TGCAGCGTTTCAGGGGCCGACTATGGCTACACCTTC	CSVSGADYGYTF